This T cell receptor beta chain was captured by sequencing in a study of shared clonotypes between healthy human individuals. Findings and limits, study-wide: Non-shared clonotypes displayed generation probabilities falling below those of clonotypes present in all four donors. Across subsets, estimated richness was generally greater for naive than for memory populations. The study drew on few donors, limiting represented genetic and exposure-history diversity.

Repertoires were generated with immunoSEQ multiplex PCR, while TCRdb's copy carries only in-frame clones and drops some. Among around 1.9 million clones, more than 85% were seen once, and the ten largest hold 1.5% to 2%. Naive CD8 cells were CD45RO-negative, positively selected for CCR7, excluding terminally differentiated effector memory CD45RA+ cells. There were no recent acute infections or vaccinations among the donors, who were healthy HIV-negative adults. V was trimmed by 1 base and J by 8 bases, leaving 5 bases between them. Per germline, CDR1 SEHNR and CDR2 FQNEAQ (reference sequence). The CDR3 consists of 12 residues. This clone showed up just once. Its cognate antigen is unknown.

The V call is TRBV7-9, the J call TRBJ1-4; D is unclear. The sample was naive CD8+ T cells from PBMCs. This TCR came from a man aged 18 to 30 in good health. Some clones in this sample may be carry-over from other donors' samples. CDR3 sequence (DNA): TGTGCCAGCAGCTTAGAAGTGGAAAAACTGTTTTTT. It is translated as CASSLEVEKLFF.